Below are 3 T cell receptor beta chains sequenced from a single sample in a study of blood T cell repertoires in COVID-19. TCRdb's table, derived via immunoSEQ multiplex PCR, lists solely in-frame clones and lacks some. Here the sample spans almost 25,000 clones, roughly four fifths being singletons. The sample consisted of peripheral blood. The receptors here all came from a woman between 65 and 79 years old with COVID-19, enrolled during active disease.

This rearrangement joins TRBV6-5 to TRBJ2-1, with 8 bases aligning to TRBD2. Germline V gene data show CDR1 as MNHEY and CDR2 as SVGAGI. Trimming at V came to 0 bases and at J to 10 bases, leaving 5 bases not matched to a gene. This CDR3 is built from 14 residues. CDR3 DNA: TGTGCCAGCAGTTACTCCCCAACTAGCGGAGAGCAGTTCTTC. It is translated as CASSYSPTSGEQFF.

The chain couples TRBV5-1 to TRBJ1-4, with TRBD1 matching 7 bases. The germline V gene encodes CDR1 SGHRS and CDR2 YFSETQ. There are 17 residues in the CDR3. With V trimmed by 4 bases and J by 0 bases, 9 bases remained unmatched. CDR3 residues: CASSPRTGLATNEKLFF. The CDR3 region has the DNA TGCGCCAGCAGCCCCCGGACAGGCCTAGCAACTAATGAAAAACTGTTTTTT.

This chain uses TRBV3-1 (or the pseudogene TRBV3-2) with TRBJ2-1; D is unresolved. V shed 0 bases and J shed 6 bases, with 18 bases lying between them. The length of the CDR3 is 17 residues. CDR1 and CDR2 from the germline V gene are LGHDT and YNNKEL (reference sequence). Here the CDR3 reads CASSQDPSLYLSNEQFF. The CDR3 nucleotides are TGTGCCAGCAGCCAAGATCCGAGTCTGTACCTAAGCAATGAGCAGTTCTTC.